This T cell receptor (beta chain) was captured by sequencing in a study of T cells in Graves' hyperthyroidism and ophthalmopathy. Trimming cost V 1 base and J 4 bases, with 9 bases left between them. Looked up from germline, CDR1 is DFQATT and CDR2 is SNEGSKA (reference sequence). The CDR3 is 13 residues long. The sample holds many counts of this clonotype. Amplification of TCR beta CDR3 regions was performed using RNA transcripts as template. The HTBI primer set was used in a first-round RT-PCR of the TCR CDR3. Using its own MiXCR run on the multiplex PCR reads, TCRdb lists one record per CDR3 protein. The sample holds around 300,000 distinct CDR3 sequences, roughly 15% seen once.

Specimen: blood. The clonotype was recovered from a woman aged 30 to 39 with Graves' hyperthyroidism that later progressed to Graves' ophthalmopathy. The rearrangement joins TRBV20-1 to TRBJ2-3, with TRBD1 as a possible D gene (5 bases). The CDR3 protein is CSARAPGPDTQYF. In DNA form, the CDR3 reads TGCAGTGCTAGAGCTCCAGGGCCAGATACGCAGTATTTT.